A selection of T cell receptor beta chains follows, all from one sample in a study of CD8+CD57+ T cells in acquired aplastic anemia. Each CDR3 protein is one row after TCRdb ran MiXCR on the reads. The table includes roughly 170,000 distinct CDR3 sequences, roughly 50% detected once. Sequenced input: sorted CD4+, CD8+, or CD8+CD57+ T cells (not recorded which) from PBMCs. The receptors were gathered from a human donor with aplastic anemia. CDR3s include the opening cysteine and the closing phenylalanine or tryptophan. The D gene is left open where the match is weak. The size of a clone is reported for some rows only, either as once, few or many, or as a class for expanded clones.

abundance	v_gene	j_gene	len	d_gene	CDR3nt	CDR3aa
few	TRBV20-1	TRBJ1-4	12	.	TGCAGCCCCGGGCAGGGGAATGAAAAACTGTTTTTT	CSPGQGNEKLFF
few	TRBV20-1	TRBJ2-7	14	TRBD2	TGCAGTGCTCCCAAGTTTTTAGCGGGAGCCGAGCAGTACTTC	CSAPKFLAGAEQYF
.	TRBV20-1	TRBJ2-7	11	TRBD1	TGCGGTGGGACAGGGGGATCCGAGCAGTACTTC	CGGTGGSEQYF
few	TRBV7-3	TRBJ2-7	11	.	TGTGCCAGCAGCTTAACGGACGAGCAGTACTTC	CASSLTDEQYF
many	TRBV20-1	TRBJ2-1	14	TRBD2	TGCAGTGCTGGAAATCTAGCGGGGGGGAACGAGCAGTTCTTC	CSAGNLAGGNEQFF
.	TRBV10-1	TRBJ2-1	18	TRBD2	TGCGCCAGCACCGATAATAGCGGGGGGCTAGCGGATTACAATGAGCAGTTCTTC	CASTDNSGGLADYNEQFF
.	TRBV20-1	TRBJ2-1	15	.	TGCAGTGCGAACTCCGGGACGGGCTTAACCTATGAGCAGTTCTTC	CSANSGTGLTYEQFF
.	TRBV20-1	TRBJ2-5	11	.	TGCAGTGCGGAATCAACGGAGACCCAGTACTTC	CSAESTETQYF
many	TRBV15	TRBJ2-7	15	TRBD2	TGTGCCACCAGCAGTGCGGCTAGCGGTAACTACGAGCAGTACTTC	CATSSAASGNYEQYF
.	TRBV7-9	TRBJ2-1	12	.	TGCGCCAGCAGCCAAGAGAACAATGAGCAGTTCTTC	CASSQENNEQFF
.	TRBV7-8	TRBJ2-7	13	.	TGTGCCAGCAGCCGCGGGGGCGGCCGCGAGCAGTACTTC	CASSRGGGREQYF
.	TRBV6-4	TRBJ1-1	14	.	TGTGCCAGCAGTGATCGATCGAGAAACACTGAAGCTTTCTTT	CASSDRSRNTEAFF
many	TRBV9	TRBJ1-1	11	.	TGTGCCAGCAGCCCCCAGATAGAAGCTTTCTTT	CASSPQIEAFF
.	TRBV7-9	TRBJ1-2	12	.	TGTGCCAGCAGCTCCAATAAACTGGGCTACACCTTC	CASSSNKLGYTF
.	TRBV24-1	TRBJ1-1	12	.	TGTGCCACCAGTGACCCGGACAGCGGGGGTTTCTTT	CATSDPDSGGFF
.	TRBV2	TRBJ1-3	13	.	TGTGCCAGCACCCCGAAGCAGGGAGTCACCATATATTTT	CASTPKQGVTIYF
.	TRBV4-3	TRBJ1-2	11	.	TGCGCCAGCAGCCTAGCGGATGGCTACACCTTC	CASSLADGYTF
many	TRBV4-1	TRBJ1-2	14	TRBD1	TGCGCCAGCAGCCAACCGACAGGGAGCGTGGGCTACACCTTC	CASSQPTGSVGYTF
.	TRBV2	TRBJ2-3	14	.	TGTGCCAGCGGGGGGACAGCTAGCACAGATACGCAGTATTTT	CASGGTASTDTQYF
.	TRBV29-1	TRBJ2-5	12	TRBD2	TGCAGCGAGCTAGCGGGGGGCGGGACCCAGTACTTC	CSELAGGGTQYF
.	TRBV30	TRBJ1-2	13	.	TGTGCCTGGAATCTTCTGAGCGGACGTGGCTACACCTTC	CAWNLLSGRGYTF
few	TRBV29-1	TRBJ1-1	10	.	TGCAGCGTTGAATACACTGAAGCTTTCTTT	CSVEYTEAFF
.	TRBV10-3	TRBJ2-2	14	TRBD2	TGTGCCATCAGTGGACGGGGGGTGACCGGGGAGCTGTTTTTT	CAISGRGVTGELFF
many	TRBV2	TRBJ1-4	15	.	TGTGCCAGCAGTGGCCAGGGGACAACTAATGAAAAACTGTTTTTT	CASSGQGTTNEKLFF
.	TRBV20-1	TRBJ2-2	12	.	TGCAGTGCTAGACGCCGGACCGGGGAGCTGTTTTTT	CSARRRTGELFF
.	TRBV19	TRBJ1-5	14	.	TGTGCCAGTAAGGCAGCACCTAGCAATCAGCCCCAGCATTTT	CASKAAPSNQPQHF
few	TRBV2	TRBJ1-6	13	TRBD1	TGTGCCAGCAGGACCGACAGGGACAGGCCCCTCCACTTT	CASRTDRDRPLHF
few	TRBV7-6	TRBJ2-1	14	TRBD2	TGTGCCAGCAGCTTAGATGGGACTATCGATGAGCAGTTCTTC	CASSLDGTIDEQFF
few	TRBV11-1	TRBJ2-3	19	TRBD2	TGTGCCAGCAGCTTAGGGGTCGGGGGGACGTCGAAGGGCACAGATACGCAGTATTTT	CASSLGVGGTSKGTDTQYF
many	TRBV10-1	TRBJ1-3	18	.	TGCGCCAGCAGTGGGTCGGCAGGTAACCTATTGAAAGGGGGTTTCTTCAATTTT	CASSGSAGNLLKGGFFNF
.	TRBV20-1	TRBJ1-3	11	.	TGCAGTGCTATCCGGAGAAACACCATATATTTT	CSAIRRNTIYF
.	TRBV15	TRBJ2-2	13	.	TGTGCCACCACCCCCCAACGGGCCGGGGAGCTGTTTTTT	CATTPQRAGELFF
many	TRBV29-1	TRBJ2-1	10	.	TGCAGCGTTGGAGACAATGAGCAGTTCTTC	CSVGDNEQFF
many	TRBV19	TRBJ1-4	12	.	TGTGCCAGTAGCCGCAGGTTTGAAAAACTGTTTTTT	CASSRRFEKLFF
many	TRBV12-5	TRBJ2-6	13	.	TGTGCTAGTGTACAATCTGGGGCCAACGTCCTGACTTTC	CASVQSGANVLTF
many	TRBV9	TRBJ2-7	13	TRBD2	TGTGCCAGCAGCGTAGAGACCGGGGGGGTGCAGTACTTC	CASSVETGGVQYF
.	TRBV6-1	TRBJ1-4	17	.	TGTGCCAGCAGTGAAGCGGGTCTGTCCTCAACTAATGAAAAACTGTTTTTT	CASSEAGLSSTNEKLFF
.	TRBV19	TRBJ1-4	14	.	TGTGCCACAAGGGACGGAGCAACTAATGAAAAACTGTTTTTT	CATRDGATNEKLFF
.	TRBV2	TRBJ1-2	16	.	TGTGCCAGCAGTGAATCATTCATGATAACAGGGTACGGCTACACCTTC	CASSESFMITGYGYTF
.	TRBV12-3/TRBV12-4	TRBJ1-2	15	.	TGTGCCGGCACTGTGGGGGCAGACCTTAACTATGGCTACACCTTC	CAGTVGADLNYGYTF
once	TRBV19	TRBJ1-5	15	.	TGTGCCAGTAGCCAAGGGAGGTCTAGCAATCAGCCCCAGCATTTT	CASSQGRSSNQPQHF
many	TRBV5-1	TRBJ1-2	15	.	TGCGCCAGCAGCTTGGGTTTCGGGGACCTGAGTGGCTACACCTTC	CASSLGFGDLSGYTF
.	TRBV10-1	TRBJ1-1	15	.	TGCGCCAGCAGTTTATGTCCGGGACCGGACACTGAAGCTTTCTTT	CASSLCPGPDTEAFF
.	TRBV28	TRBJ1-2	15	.	TGTGCCAGCAGTTTATACCGCAGGGGCGACAATGGCTACACCTTC	CASSLYRRGDNGYTF
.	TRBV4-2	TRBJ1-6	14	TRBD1	TGTGCCAGCAGTCCACAGGGGTTTAATTCACCCCTCCACTTT	CASSPQGFNSPLHF
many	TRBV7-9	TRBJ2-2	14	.	TGTGCCAGCAGCTTAGGGGCAAATCAGGGGGAGCTGTTTTTT	CASSLGANQGELFF
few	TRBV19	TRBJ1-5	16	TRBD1	TGTGCCAGTAGTAGGATCGACAGGGGTAGCAATCAGCCCCAGCATTTT	CASSRIDRGSNQPQHF
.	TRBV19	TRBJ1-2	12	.	TGTGCCAGTCGAGACTGGGACGGTGGCTACACCTTC	CASRDWDGGYTF
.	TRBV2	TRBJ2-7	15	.	TGTGCCAGCAGCGCTCAGGGAGCCCCCTACTACGAGCAGTACTTC	CASSAQGAPYYEQYF
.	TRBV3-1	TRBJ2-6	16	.	TGTGCCAGCAGCCGGGGACCGCGCTCTGGGGCCAACGTCCTGACTTTC	CASSRGPRSGANVLTF
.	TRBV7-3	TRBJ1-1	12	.	TGTGCCAGCAGCGTACAGGGCACTGAAGCTTTCTTT	CASSVQGTEAFF
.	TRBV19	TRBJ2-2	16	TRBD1	TGTGCCAGTAGTACTTTGGGACAGGGAAACACCGGGGAGCTGTTTTTT	CASSTLGQGNTGELFF
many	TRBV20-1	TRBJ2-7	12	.	TGCAGTGCTAGCGGGTTAGCCTACGAGCAGTACTTC	CSASGLAYEQYF